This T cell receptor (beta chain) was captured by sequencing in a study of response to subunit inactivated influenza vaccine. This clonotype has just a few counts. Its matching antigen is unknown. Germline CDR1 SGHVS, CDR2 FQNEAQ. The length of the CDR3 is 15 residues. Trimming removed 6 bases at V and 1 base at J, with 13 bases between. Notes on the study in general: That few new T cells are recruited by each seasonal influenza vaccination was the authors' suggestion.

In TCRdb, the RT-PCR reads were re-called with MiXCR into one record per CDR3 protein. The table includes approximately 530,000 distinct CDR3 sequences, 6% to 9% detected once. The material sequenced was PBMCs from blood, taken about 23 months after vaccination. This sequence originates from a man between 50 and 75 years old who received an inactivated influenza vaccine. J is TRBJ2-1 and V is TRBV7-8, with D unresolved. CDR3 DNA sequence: TGTGCCAGCAGTAATGGGAAGGGATCCTACAATGAGCAGTTCTTC. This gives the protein CASSNGKGSYNEQFF.